This T cell receptor (beta chain) was captured by sequencing in a study of spatial heterogeneity in lung cancer. Documented time point: blood at routine non-recurrence follow-up after resection. A single record per CDR3 protein comes from TCRdb applying MiXCR to the 5' RACE reads. The sample gives about 87,000 distinct CDR3 sequences, roughly a fifth of which show up once; 21% is in the top ten. Trimming removed 6 bases from V and 3 bases from J, with 14 bases in between. This CDR3 has 14 amino acids. Germline CDR1 and CDR2: SEHNR and FQNEAQ (reference sequence). The genes are TRBV7-9 and TRBJ1-1; a possible D gene is TRBD1 (6 bases). The receptor was isolated from a male donor with early-stage non-small cell lung cancer. The input for sequencing was PBMCs, taken at follow-up. CDR3 bases: TGTGCCAGCAGTTTTGGGGGGCTGGACACTGAAGCTTTCTTT. Its protein product is CASSFGGLDTEAFF.